This record looks at one TCR beta chain sequence and its context. Its antigen is as yet unknown. The entry originates in a study of cytomegalovirus exposure and HLA in healthy donors. Study-wide findings and caveats: A later analysis showed that HLA-associated TCR beta chains had undergone more clonal expansion than equally common others. The Asian-associated ancestry cluster reportedly had fewer N-insertions than the roughly 720-donor mean in a later analysis. A previous analysis found most TCR beta V segments productive roughly 90% or roughly 30% of the time.

Donors in the study were healthy people who gave bone marrow. PCR employed 60 Vbeta and 13 Jbeta primers. Repertoires were generated with immunoSEQ multiplex PCR, while TCRdb's copy carries only in-frame clones and drops some. The sample contains about 160,000 clones, approximately 77% of which appear only once. The CDR3 contains 17 residues. Germline assignment: CDR1 SGHAT and CDR2 FQDESV (reference sequence). Losses at the gene ends were 6 bases for V and 0 bases for J; bases not matched to a gene: 6. The sequencing input was PBMCs. V gene TRBV11-1 combines with J gene TRBJ2-6; TRBD1 matches at 9 bases. The clonotype comes from a man aged 50 to 59 in good health and CMV-seropositive. In DNA form, the CDR3 reads TGTGCCAGCAGAATTGGACAGGGGACCTCTGGGGCCAACGTCCTGACTTTC. Amino acid sequence: CASRIGQGTSGANVLTF.